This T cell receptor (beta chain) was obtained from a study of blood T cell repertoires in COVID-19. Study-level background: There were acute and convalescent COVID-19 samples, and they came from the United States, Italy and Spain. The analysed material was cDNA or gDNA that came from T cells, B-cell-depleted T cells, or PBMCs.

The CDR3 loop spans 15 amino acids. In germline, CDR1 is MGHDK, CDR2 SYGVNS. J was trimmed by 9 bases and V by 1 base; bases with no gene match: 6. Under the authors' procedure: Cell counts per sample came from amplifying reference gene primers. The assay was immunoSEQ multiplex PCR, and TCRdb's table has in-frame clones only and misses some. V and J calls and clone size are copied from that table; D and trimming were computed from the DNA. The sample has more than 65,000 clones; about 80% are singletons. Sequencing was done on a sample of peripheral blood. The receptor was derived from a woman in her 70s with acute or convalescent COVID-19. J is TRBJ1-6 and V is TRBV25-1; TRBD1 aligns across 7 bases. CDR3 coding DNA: TGTGCCAGCAGTGAATCGCGAGGGGGCAGTTCACCCCTCCACTTT. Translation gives CASSESRGGSSPLHF.